This T cell receptor (beta chain) was captured by sequencing in a study of cytomegalovirus exposure and HLA in healthy donors. Study-wide results and limits: Diagnosis of cytomegalovirus status made by the classifier reportedly showed high specificity and sensitivity. Cytomegalovirus-associated status was assigned to about 180 TCR beta chains.

Profiling relied on immunoSEQ multiplex PCR, and the TCRdb table lists in-frame clones only, not all of them. The table includes some 69,000 clones, more than 95% detected once. Regarding this clone: Its antigen is currently unknown.

Between the trimmed V and J ends, which lost 3 bases and 2 bases, there was a span of 14 bases. The germline CDR1 and CDR2 sequences are KGHSH and LQKENI. The CDR3 is 16 amino acids. The donors were members of the validation cohort, which comprised 120 subjects and was separate from the first cohort of several hundred subjects. The sequence was collected from a man aged 18 to 30 in good health and CMV-seronegative. The J gene is TRBJ1-3, the V gene TRBV18; tentative D call: TRBD1 (5 bases). Sequenced sample: PBMCs. CDR3 amino acids: CASSPGTIAAGNTIYF. The CDR3 region has the DNA TGTGCCAGCTCACCCGGGACTATAGCAGCTGGAAACACCATATATTTT. The full variable domain, with the rest looked up from reference TRBV18 and TRBJ1-3, is NAGVMQNPRHLVRRRGQEARLRCSPMKGHSHVYWYRQLPEEGLKFMVYLQKENIIDESGMPKERFSAEFPKEGPSILRIQQVVRGDSAAYFCASSPGTIAAGNTIYFGEGSWLTVV.